This passage covers 7 T cell receptor beta chains from one sample sequenced in a study of blood T cell repertoires in COVID-19. The repertoire was sequenced with immunoSEQ multiplex PCR; TCRdb's copy has only in-frame clones and lacks some. The sample consists of roughly 250,000 clones, around 86% of them appearing once. Specimen: PBMCs or T cells enriched from blood (not recorded which). The receptor source for this set is a woman between 50 and 59 years old who had recovered from COVID-19.

The chain links TRBV27 to TRBJ1-5; 9 nucleotides line up with TRBD1. The V segment lost 6 bases and the J segment 1 base; nucleotides outside the gene matches: 4. The CDR3 length is 15 residues. Germline assignment: CDR1 MNHEY and CDR2 SMNVEV (reference sequence). CDR3 DNA sequence: TGTGCCAGCAGGTACACAGGGGGCAGCAATCAGCCCCAGCATTTT. It codes for CASRYTGGSNQPQHF.

The chain carries TRBV28 and TRBJ2-3, with TRBD2 as a possible D gene (7 bases). Trimming left V 6 bases short and J 3 bases short, with 16 bases between. The CDR3 consists of 15 residues. CDR1 MDHEN and CDR2 SYDVKM come from the germline V gene. The CDR3 region has the DNA TGTGCCAGCAGCCAAGGGGGGGGTGTGACAGATACGCAGTATTTT. It translates to CASSQGGGVTDTQYF.

J is TRBJ1-2 and V is TRBV29-1; D is unclear. There are 14 residues in the CDR3. Germline assignment: CDR1 SQVTM and CDR2 ANQGSEA. Deletions cut 5 bases from V and 3 bases from J, with 16 bases between. The CDR3 DNA is TGCAGCGTTCGGGAGGTTGTGGTCGACTATGGCTACACCTTC. Its protein product is CSVREVVVDYGYTF. Together with reference TRBV29-1 and TRBJ1-2, the CDR3 gives the full variable domain: SAVISQKPSRDICQRGTSLTIQCQVDSQVTMMFWYRQQPGQSLTLIATANQGSEATYESGFVIDKFPISRPNLTFSTLTVSNMSPEDSSIYLCSVREVVVDYGYTFGSGTRLTVV.

This clone was counted once. The chain combines TRBV7-9 with TRBJ1-2; a possible D gene is TRBD1 (5 bases). The germline V gene encodes CDR1 SEHNR and CDR2 FQNEAQ (reference sequence). The V and J ends lost 5 bases and 6 bases respectively, with 10 bases between them. The CDR3 consists of 12 residues. CDR3 in amino acids: CASSQGGHGYTF. Written as DNA, the CDR3 is TGTGCCAGCAGCCAGGGAGGTCATGGCTACACCTTC.

The chain is built from TRBV7-8 and TRBJ1-2; perhaps TRBD1 as D (5 bases). This CDR3 is built from 13 residues. Germline V lookup: CDR1 SGHVS, CDR2 FQNEAQ. Trimming cost V 1 base and J 8 bases, with 11 bases left between them. CDR3: CASSLGRAGGYTF. The CDR3 DNA sequence: TGTGCCAGCAGCTTAGGCAGGGCGGGAGGCTACACCTTC.

This clone was detected only a few times. J is TRBJ1-2 and V is TRBV20-1; weak D call: TRBD1 (6 bases). Germline loops: CDR1 DFQATT, CDR2 SNEGSKA (reference sequence). V was shortened by 5 bases and J by 8 bases, with 6 bases between the two germline ends. This CDR3 contains 9 residues. CDR3 region: CSAGGGYTF. Written as DNA, the CDR3 is TGCAGTGCTGGGGGCGGCTACACCTTC.

The chain recombines TRBV2 with TRBJ1-4; D is possibly TRBD1 (5 bases). This CDR3 is 13 amino acids long. Germline values: CDR1 SNHLY, CDR2 FYNNEI. V lost 7 bases and J 6 bases, leaving 12 bases between the germline ends. CDR3 residues: CASMGRGDEKLFF. The CDR3 DNA is TGTGCCAGCATGGGGAGGGGAGATGAAAAACTGTTTTTT.